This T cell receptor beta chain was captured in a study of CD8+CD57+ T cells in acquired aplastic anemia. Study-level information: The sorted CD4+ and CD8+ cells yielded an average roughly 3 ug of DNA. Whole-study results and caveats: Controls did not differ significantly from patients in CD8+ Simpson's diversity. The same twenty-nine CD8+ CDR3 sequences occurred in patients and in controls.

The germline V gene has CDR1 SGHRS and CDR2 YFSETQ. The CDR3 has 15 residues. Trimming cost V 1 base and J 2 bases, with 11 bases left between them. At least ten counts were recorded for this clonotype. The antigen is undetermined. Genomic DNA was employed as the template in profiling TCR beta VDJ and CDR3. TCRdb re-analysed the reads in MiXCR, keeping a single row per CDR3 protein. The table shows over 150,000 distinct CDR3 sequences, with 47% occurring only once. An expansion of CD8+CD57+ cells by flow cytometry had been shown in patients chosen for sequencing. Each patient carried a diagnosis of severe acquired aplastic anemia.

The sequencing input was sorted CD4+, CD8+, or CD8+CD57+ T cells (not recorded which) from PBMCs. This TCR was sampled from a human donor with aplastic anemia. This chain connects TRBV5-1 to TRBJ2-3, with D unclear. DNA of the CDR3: TGCGCCAGCAGCTTGTCTGGGCAGCACACAGATACGCAGTATTTT. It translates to CASSLSGQHTDTQYF.